Below are 2 T cell receptor beta chains sequenced from a single sample in a study of blood T cells in healthy people across ages. Primers used in a second PCR of about 6 to 12 cycles were a sample-barcoded 5' primer and a J-beta primer mix. Using its own MiXCR run on the 5' RACE reads, TCRdb lists one record per CDR3 protein. The table has 790,000 or so distinct CDR3 sequences, about half seen once. Specimen: blood. These receptors originate from a man at least 80 years old in good health.

This clonotype was detected a few times. V and J are TRBV7-2 and TRBJ2-7; 9 bases fit TRBD2. This CDR3 is 17 amino acids long. V was clipped by 5 bases and J by 3 bases; unmatched bases: 14. Per the germline V gene, CDR1 is SGHTA and CDR2 is FQGNSA. The CDR3 nucleotides are TGTGCCAGCAGCCCCCGTCCCTTAGGTAGCGGGAGCTACGAGCAGTACTTC. Encoded protein: CASSPRPLGSGSYEQYF.

This clonotype was seen only a few times. V is TRBV7-2 and J is TRBJ2-1; D gene ambiguous. Germline CDR1 SGHTA, CDR2 FQGNSA. V lost 5 bases and J lost 9, with 11 bases in between. CDR3 length: 12 residues. This chain's CDR3 is CASSPQKAEQFF. The CDR3 nucleotides are TGTGCCAGCAGCCCCCAAAAGGCTGAGCAGTTCTTC.